This TCR beta chain originates from a study of T cell responses to AZD1222 COVID-19 vaccine. Of note for this clone: Its target is unknown.

Sequenced by immunoSEQ multiplex PCR; TCRdb stores in-frame clones only, minus some. The profile covers about 120,000 clones, with 92% appearing a single time and more than 13% taken by the ten largest. Whole-study results and caveats: There were repertoire samples only from the period after the peak T cell response. Of spike-specific TCRs, nearly half reportedly target regions left unmutated in variants. Donors, mostly white British, included more females; clonal diversity was possibly underestimated. An increase in Spike-specific TCR breadth and depth was observed after two AZD1222 doses.

The CDR3 consists of 13 residues. Germline-derived CDR1 and CDR2 are MNHEY and SVGAGI. The ends lost 6 bases at V and 7 bases at J; junction bases unmatched: 4. The sequence derives from an adult in good health. Sample: peripheral blood, taken on day 0 of AZD1222 vaccination. This chain joins TRBV6-5 and TRBJ1-4; 8 bases match TRBD1. CDR3: CASSRDRTEKLFF. The CDR3 bases are TGTGCCAGCAGCCGGGACAGGACTGAAAAACTGTTTTTT.